The clone carrying this TCR beta chain was detected only a few times. V was pared by 7 bases and J by 7 bases, with 9 bases of the junction left unmatched. This CDR3 region has 14 residues. CDR1 is SQVTM and CDR2 is ANQGSEA in the germline V gene. This record comes from a study of patients and donors after allogeneic stem cell transplantation. One entry per CDR3 protein, called by TCRdb with MiXCR from the RT-PCR reads. This table holds roughly 960,000 distinct CDR3 sequences, more than 15% found once. Specimen: blood, either unsorted or a sorted T cell fraction (not recorded which). The gene calls are TRBV29-1 and TRBJ2-7, with 14 positions matching TRBD2. The source is a human donor who was either an allogeneic HSCT recipient or a stem cell or donor lymphocyte infusion donor (not recorded which). It is not recorded whose cells these are; they may come from a transplant donor. The CDR3: CSAVTSGRAGEQYF. DNA for the CDR3: TGCAGCGCCGTGACTAGCGGGAGGGCCGGAGAGCAGTACTTC.